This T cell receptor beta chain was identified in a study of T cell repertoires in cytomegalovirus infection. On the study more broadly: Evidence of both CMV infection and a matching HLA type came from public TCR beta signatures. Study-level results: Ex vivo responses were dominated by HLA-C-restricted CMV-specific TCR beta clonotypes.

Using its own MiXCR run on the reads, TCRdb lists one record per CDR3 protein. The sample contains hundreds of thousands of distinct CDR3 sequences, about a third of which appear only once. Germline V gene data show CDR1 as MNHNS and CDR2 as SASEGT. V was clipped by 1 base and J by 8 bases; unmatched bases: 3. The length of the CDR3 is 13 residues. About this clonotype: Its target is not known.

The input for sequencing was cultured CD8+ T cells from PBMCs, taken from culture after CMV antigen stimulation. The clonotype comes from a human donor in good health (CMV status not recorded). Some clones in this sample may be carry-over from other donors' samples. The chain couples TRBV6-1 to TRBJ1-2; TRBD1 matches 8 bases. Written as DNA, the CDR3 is TGTGCCAGCAGTGAAGGCAGGGGGCCAGGCTACACCTTC. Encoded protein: CASSEGRGPGYTF.